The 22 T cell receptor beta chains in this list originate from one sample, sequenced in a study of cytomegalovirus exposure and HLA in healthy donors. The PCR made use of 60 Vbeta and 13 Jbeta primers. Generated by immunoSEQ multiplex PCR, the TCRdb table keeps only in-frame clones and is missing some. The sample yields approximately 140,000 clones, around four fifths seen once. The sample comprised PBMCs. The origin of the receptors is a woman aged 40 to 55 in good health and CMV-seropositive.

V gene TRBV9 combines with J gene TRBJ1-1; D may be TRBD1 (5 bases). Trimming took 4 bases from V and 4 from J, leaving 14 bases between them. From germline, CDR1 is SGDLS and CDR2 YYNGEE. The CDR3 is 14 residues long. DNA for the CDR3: TGTGCCAGCAGCATCAAAGGGGTGAGCACTGAAGCTTTCTTT. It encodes CASSIKGVSTEAFF.

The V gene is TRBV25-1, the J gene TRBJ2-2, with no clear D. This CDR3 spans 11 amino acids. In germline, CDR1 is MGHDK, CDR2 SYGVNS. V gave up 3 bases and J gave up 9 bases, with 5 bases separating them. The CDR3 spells CASSDRRELFF. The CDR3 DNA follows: TGTGCCAGCAGTGACAGAAGGGAGCTGTTTTTT.

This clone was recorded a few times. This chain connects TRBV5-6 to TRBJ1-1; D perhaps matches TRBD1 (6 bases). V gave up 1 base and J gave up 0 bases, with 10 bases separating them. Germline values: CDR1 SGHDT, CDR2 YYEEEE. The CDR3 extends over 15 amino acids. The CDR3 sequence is CASSLLGAVNTEAFF. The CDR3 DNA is TGTGCCAGCAGCTTGTTGGGGGCGGTGAACACTGAAGCTTTCTTT.

The CDR3 DNA reads as TGTGCCAGCACCCGGACAGGGGGGGGCTACGAGCAGTACTTC. Residues: CASTRTGGGYEQYF. V and J are TRBV6-1 and TRBJ2-5; 10 bases are shared with TRBD1. Gene TRBJ2-7 matches the end of the DNA better, so the J call may be wrong. Germline-derived CDR1 and CDR2 are MNHNS and SASEGT. The CDR3 covers 14 residues.

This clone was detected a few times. The CDR3 DNA reads TGTGCCAGCAGCCAAGATTTGAGTCCTGCTAGCCCGATAAGATACACAGATACGCAGTATTTT. It yields the protein CASSQDLSPASPIRYTDTQYF. The gene calls are TRBV4-2 and TRBJ2-3, with D possibly TRBD2 on 5 matching bases. The CDR3 has 21 residues. Trimming left V 0 bases short and J 2 bases short, with 27 bases between. Germline CDR1 is LGHNA and CDR2 is YNFKEQ.

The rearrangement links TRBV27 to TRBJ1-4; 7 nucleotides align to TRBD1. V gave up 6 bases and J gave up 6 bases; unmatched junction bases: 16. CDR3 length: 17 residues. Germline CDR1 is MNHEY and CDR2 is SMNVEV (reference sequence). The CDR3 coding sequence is TGTGCCAGCAGGAAAACAGGGGTGCCGGACGTTGATGAAAAACTGTTTTTT. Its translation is CASRKTGVPDVDEKLFF.

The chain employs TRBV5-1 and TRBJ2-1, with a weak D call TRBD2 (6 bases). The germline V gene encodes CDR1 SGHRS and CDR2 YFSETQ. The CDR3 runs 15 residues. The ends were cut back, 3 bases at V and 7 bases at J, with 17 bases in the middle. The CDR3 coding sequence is TGCGCCAGCAGCTGGGGATCTGGGGGGAGGAATGAGCAGTTCTTC. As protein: CASSWGSGGRNEQFF.

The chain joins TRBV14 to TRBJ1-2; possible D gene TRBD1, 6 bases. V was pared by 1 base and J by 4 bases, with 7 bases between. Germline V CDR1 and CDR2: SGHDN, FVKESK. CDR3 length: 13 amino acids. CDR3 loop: CASSQGTVYGYTF. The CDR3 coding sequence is TGTGCCAGCAGCCAAGGGACAGTCTATGGCTACACCTTC.

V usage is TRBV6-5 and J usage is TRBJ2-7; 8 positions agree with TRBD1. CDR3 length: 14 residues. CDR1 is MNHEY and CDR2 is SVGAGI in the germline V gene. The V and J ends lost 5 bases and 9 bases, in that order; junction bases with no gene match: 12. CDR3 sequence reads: CASSQGTGVDRQYF. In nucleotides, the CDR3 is TGTGCCAGCAGTCAGGGGACAGGAGTCGATAGGCAGTACTTC.

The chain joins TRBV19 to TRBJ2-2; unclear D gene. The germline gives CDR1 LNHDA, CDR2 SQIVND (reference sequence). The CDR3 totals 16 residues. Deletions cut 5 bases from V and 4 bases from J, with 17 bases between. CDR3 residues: CASSRRSAPVTGELFF. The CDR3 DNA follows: TGTGCCAGTAGTCGAAGGTCAGCGCCAGTCACCGGGGAGCTGTTTTTT.

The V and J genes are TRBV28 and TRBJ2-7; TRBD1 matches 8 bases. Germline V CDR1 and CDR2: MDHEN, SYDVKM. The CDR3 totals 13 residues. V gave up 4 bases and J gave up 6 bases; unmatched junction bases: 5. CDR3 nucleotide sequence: TGTGCCAGCAGTTCGACAGGGGTCGTCGAGCAGTACTTC. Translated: CASSSTGVVEQYF.

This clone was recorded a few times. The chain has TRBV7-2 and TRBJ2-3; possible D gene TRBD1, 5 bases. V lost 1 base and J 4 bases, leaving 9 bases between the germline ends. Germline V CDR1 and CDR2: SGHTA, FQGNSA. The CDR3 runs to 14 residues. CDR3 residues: CASSLGQGADTQYF. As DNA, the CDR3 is TGTGCCAGCAGCTTAGGGCAGGGTGCAGATACGCAGTATTTT. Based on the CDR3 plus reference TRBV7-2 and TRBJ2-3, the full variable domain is GAGVSQSPSNKVTEKGKDVELRCDPISGHTALYWYRQSLGQGLEFLIYFQGNSAPDKSGLPSDRFSAERTGGSVSTLTIQRTQQEDSAVYLCASSLGQGADTQYFGPGTRLTVL.

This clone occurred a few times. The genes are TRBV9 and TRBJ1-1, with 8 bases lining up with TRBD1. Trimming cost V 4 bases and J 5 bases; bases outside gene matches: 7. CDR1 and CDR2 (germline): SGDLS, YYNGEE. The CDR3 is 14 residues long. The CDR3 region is CASSNQGASTEAFF. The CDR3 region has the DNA TGTGCCAGCAGCAACCAGGGGGCGTCAACTGAAGCTTTCTTT. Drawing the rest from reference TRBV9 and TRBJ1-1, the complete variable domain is DSGVTQTPKHLITATGQRVTLRCSPRSGDLSVYWYQQSLDQGLQFLIQYYNGEERAKGNILERFSAQQFPDLHSELNLSSLELGDSALYFCASSNQGASTEAFFGQGTRLTVV.

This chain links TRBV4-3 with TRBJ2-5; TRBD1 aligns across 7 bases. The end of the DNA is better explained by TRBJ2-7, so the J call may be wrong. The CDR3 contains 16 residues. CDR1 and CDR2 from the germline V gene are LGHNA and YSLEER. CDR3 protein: CASSQFRDRSSYEQYF. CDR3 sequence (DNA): TGCGCCAGCAGCCAATTCCGGGACAGAAGCTCCTACGAGCAGTACTTC.

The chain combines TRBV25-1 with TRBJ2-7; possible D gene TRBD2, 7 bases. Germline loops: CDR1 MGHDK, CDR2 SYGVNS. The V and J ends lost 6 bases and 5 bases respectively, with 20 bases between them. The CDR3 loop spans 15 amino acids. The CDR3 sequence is CASRGLRGARDEQYF. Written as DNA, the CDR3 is TGTGCCAGCAGAGGACTACGGGGGGCGCGTGACGAGCAGTACTTC.

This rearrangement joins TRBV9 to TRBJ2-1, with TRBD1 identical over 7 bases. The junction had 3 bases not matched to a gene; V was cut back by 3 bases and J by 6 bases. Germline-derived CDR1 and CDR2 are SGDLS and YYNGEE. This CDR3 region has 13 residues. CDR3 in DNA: TGTGCCAGCAGCGGTGGGACAGTCAATGAGCAGTTCTTC. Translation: CASSGGTVNEQFF. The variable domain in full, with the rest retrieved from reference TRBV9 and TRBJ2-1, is DSGVTQTPKHLITATGQRVTLRCSPRSGDLSVYWYQQSLDQGLQFLIQYYNGEERAKGNILERFSAQQFPDLHSELNLSSLELGDSALYFCASSGGTVNEQFFGPGTRLTVL.

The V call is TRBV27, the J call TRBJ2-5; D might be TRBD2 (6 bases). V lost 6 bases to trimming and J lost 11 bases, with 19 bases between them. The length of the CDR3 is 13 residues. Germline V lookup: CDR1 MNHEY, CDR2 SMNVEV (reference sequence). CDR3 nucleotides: TGTGCCAGCAGGGAGGGGTCCTTGGGGGAGCAGTACTTC. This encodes CASREGSLGEQYF.

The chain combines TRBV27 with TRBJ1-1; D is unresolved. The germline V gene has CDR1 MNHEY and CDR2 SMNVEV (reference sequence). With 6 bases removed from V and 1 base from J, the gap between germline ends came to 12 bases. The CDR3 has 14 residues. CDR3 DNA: TGTGCCAGCAGGGTGATAACCGGGAACACTGAAGCTTTCTTT. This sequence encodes CASRVITGNTEAFF.

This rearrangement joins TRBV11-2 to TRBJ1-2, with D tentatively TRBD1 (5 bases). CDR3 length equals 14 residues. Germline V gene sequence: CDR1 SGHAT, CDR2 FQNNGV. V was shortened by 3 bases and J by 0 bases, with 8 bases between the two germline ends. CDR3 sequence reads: CASSLDITNYGYTF. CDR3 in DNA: TGTGCCAGCAGCTTGGACATAACTAACTATGGCTACACCTTC. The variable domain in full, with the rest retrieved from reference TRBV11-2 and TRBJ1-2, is EAGVAQSPRYKIIEKRQSVAFWCNPISGHATLYWYQQILGQGPKLLIQFQNNGVVDDSQLPKDRFSAERLKGVDSTLKIQPAKLEDSAVYLCASSLDITNYGYTFGSGTRLTVV.

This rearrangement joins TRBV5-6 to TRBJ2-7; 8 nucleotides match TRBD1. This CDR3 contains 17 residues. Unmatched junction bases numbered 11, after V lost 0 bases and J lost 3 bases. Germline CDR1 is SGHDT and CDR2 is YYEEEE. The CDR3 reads CASSLGQGAAWVYEQYF. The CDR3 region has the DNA TGTGCCAGCAGCTTGGGGCAGGGGGCAGCGTGGGTCTACGAGCAGTACTTC.

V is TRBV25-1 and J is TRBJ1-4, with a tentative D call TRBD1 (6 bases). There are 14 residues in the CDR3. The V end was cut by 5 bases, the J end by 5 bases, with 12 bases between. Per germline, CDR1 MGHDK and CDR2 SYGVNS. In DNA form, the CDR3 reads TGTGCCAGCAGTCCCGGGCAGGGGAATGAAAAACTGTTTTTT. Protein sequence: CASSPGQGNEKLFF.

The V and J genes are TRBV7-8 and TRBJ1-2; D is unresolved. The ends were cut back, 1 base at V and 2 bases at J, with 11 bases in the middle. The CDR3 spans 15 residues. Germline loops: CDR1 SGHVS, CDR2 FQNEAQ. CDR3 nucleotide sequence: TGTGCCAGCAGCTTAGATCTTTCCCTGAACTATGGCTACACCTTC. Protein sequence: CASSLDLSLNYGYTF.